This TCR beta chain was recovered during a study of CD8 T cells in Susac syndrome. RNA totalling about 0.5 to 1 ug underwent reverse transcription with random hexamers. TCRdb analysed the immunoSEQ multiplex PCR reads with MiXCR anew, one entry per CDR3 protein. This table has 160,000 or so distinct CDR3 sequences, 94% appearing once. Germline V gene sequence: CDR1 MGHDK, CDR2 SYGVNS. Trimming removed 5 bases at V and 5 bases at J, with 12 bases between. This CDR3 spans 13 amino acids. Material for sequencing was CD4+ T cells from PBMCs. V usage is TRBV25-1 and J usage is TRBJ2-5; tentative D call: TRBD1 (5 bases). The receptor comes from a human donor with Susac syndrome. CDR3 loop: CASSQQVVETQYF. The CDR3 DNA follows: TGTGCCAGCAGTCAACAGGTTGTGGAGACCCAGTACTTC.